This T cell receptor (beta chain) was captured by sequencing in a study of beta chain features in type 1 diabetes. General study findings and limits: Across all four CD4+ subsets, people with type 1 diabetes showed modestly shorter TCRB CDR3s.

Trimming took 3 bases from V and 3 from J, leaving 12 bases between them. The CDR3 has 14 amino acids. Germline CDR1 is MNHEY and CDR2 is SMNVEV (reference sequence). Every bit of the isolated RNA underwent reverse transcription, so sequencing read expressed TCRB transcripts. Measured with immunoSEQ multiplex PCR; TCRdb has only the in-frame clones, and not every one. The sample lists about 340,000 clones; roughly 13% were seen once. With regard to this clone: The antigen remains undetermined.

The sequence derives from a woman between 18 and 29 years old with type 1 diabetes. V and J are TRBV27 and TRBJ2-7; tentatively, D is TRBD1 (6 bases). The sample taken for sequencing was naive CD4+ T cells from blood. The CDR3 region is CASSFWGPFYEQYF. CDR3 bases: TGTGCCAGCAGTTTTTGGGGGCCATTCTACGAGCAGTACTTC.